The present TCR beta chain was sequenced within a study of cytomegalovirus exposure and HLA in healthy donors. Notes on the study in general: Solely CMV serostatus was available to characterize immune exposure. Later analysis identified a missense DCLRE1C variant that was linked to TCR beta V- and J-gene trimming. Presence/absence results assume similar sequencing depth per donor, which may not hold.

The germline gives CDR1 LGHNA, CDR2 YSLEER. V lost 4 bases, J lost 4 bases, and 19 bases stayed unmatched. The CDR3 is 20 residues long. PCR employed 60 Vbeta and 13 Jbeta primers. Using immunoSEQ multiplex PCR, the repertoire was profiled, and TCRdb retains in-frame clones only, with some absent. The sample yields about 120,000 clones, around four fifths seen once. Worth noting for this clone: Its antigen is undetermined.

Donors were nominally healthy when sampled, though unrecorded immune exposures were likely. The sequence derives from a man aged 40-49 years in good health and CMV-seronegative. This chain connects TRBV4-3 to TRBJ2-2; TRBD2 aligns across 9 bases. Specimen: PBMCs. DNA of the CDR3: TGCGCCAGCAGCCCCGGAAGGGAAAAGCTAGCGGGGAGTGGCACCGGGGAGCTGTTTTTT. Protein product: CASSPGREKLAGSGTGELFF.